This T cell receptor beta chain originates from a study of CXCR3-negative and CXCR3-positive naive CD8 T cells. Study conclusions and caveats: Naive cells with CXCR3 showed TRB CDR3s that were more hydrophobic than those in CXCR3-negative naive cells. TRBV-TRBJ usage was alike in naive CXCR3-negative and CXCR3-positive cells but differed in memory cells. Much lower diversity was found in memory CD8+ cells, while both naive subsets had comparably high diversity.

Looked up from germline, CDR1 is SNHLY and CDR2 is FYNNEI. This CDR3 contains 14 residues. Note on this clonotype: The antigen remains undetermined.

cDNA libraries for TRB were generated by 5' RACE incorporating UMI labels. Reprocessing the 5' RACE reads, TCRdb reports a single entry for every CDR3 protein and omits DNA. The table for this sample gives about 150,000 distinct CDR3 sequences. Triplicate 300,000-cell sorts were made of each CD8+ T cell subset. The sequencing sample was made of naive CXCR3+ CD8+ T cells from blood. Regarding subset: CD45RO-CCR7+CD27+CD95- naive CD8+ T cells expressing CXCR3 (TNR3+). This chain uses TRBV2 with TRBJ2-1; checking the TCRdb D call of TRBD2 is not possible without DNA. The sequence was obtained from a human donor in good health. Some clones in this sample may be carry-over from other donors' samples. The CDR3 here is CARRGLAPYNEQFF.